This record looks at one TCR beta chain sequence and its context. Its cognate antigen is unknown. The conserved final phenylalanine or tryptophan is absent from the CDR3, which likely points to a read error. Patients were left out if they had other autoimmune diseases, uncontrolled infections, pregnancy or lactation. Amplification of the TCR beta CDR3 regions used RNA transcripts (as template). A first-round RT-PCR used HTBI primers, followed by a second-round multiplex PCR. TCRdb itself ran the multiplex PCR reads through MiXCR, one entry per CDR3 protein. The repertoire holds around 1,000,000 distinct CDR3 sequences, with about two fifths as singletons. The sample comes from a study of Graves' ophthalmopathy and Graves' hyperthyroidism. Study-wide context: Stable hyperthyroidism denotes an absence of ophthalmopathy throughout 18 months of follow-up.

General study findings and limits: Most thyroid clonotypes expanded beyond 0.001 frequency were also found in blood.

The CDR3 extends over 14 amino acids. With 6 bases removed from V and 8 bases from J, the gap between germline ends came to 19 bases. The TCR originated in an adult man with Graves' hyperthyroidism. The rearrangement uses TRBV12-3 or TRBV12-4 and TRBJ1-2, with a possible D match to TRBD1 (5 bases). Sequenced: peripheral blood or thyroid tissue (not recorded which). The CDR3 sequence: CASSNSGLREGYTL. In DNA, the CDR3 is TGTGCCAGCAGCAATTCAGGGCTTCGGGAAGGCTACACCCTC.